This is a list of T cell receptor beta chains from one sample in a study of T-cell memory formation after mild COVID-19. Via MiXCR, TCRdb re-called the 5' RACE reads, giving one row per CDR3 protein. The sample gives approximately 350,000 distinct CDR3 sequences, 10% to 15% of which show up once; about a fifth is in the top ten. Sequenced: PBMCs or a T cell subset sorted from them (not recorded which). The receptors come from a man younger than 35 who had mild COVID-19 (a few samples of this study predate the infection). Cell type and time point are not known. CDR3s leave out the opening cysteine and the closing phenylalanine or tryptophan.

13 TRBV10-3 ASEGTGSSYNEQF
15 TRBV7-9 ASSSWPMEGITDTQY
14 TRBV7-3 ASSLNGGSFQETQY
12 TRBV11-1 ASSGLISSYGYT
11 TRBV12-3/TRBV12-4 ASSFRGGYEQY
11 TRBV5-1 ASSLQGEDEQF
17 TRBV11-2 ASSLGGLAGGSGANVLT
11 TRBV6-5 ASSYRGGKGYT
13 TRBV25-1 ASSEGGTGKNIQY
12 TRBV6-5 ASISQQGADEQY
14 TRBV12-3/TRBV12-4 ARTGTPGISHYGYT
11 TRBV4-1 ASSLGTSETQY
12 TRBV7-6 ASSQFTGSGIQY
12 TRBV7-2 ASRSSGGSKTQY